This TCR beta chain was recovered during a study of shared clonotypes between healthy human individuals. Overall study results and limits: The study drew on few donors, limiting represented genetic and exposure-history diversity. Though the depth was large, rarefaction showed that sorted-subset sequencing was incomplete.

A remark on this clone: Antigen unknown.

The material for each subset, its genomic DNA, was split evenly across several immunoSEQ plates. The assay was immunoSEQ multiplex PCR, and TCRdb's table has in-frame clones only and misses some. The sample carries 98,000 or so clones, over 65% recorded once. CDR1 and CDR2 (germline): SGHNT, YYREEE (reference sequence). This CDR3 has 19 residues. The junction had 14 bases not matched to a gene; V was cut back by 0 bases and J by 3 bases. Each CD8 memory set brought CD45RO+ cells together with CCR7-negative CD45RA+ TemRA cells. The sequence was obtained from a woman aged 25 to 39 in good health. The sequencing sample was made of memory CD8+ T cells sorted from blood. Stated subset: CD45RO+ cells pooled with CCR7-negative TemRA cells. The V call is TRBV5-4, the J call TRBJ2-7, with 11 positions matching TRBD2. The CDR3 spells CASSLAETSGERFDYEQYF. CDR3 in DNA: TGTGCCAGCAGCTTGGCCGAGACTAGCGGGGAGCGGTTCGACTACGAGCAGTACTTC.